This T cell receptor (beta chain) was sequenced for a study of identical twins. This clonotype was counted many times. What it binds is not known. TCRdb re-called the 5' RACE reads through MiXCR, storing one row per CDR3 protein. The sample lists a few hundred thousand distinct CDR3 sequences; over 8.5% were seen once. CDR1 and CDR2 (germline): SGHTA, FQGNSA. This CDR3 has 14 amino acids. The junction had 7 bases not matched to a gene; V was cut back by 6 bases and J by 2 bases. Study-wide points: Not following the same donors, the study drew its conclusions from cross-sectional statistical analysis.

This same sample was also part of a study on yellow fever vaccine responses in identical twins. From that second work: Twins' vaccine T cell responses reportedly seemed partly convergent and partly personalized.

The sequence derives from a woman between 18 and 29 years old in good health. The specimen was PBMCs. This chain connects TRBV7-2 to TRBJ2-7; 7 bases are a match to TRBD2. This chain's CDR3 is CASSLGLAAYEQYF. Written as DNA, the CDR3 is TGTGCCAGCAGTTTGGGGCTAGCGGCCTACGAGCAGTACTTC.